This TCR beta chain was documented in a study of blood T cell repertoires in COVID-19. Clones were read by immunoSEQ multiplex PCR, and TCRdb kept only the in-frame ones, dropping some. The sample consists of 290,000 or so clones, roughly 87% of them appearing once. Trimming cost V 0 bases and J 3 bases; bases outside gene matches: 14. Germline V gene sequence: CDR1 WSHSY, CDR2 SAAADI. This CDR3 has 18 residues. The V call is TRBV10-2, the J call TRBJ2-7; 7 bases align to TRBD2. Sequenced input: peripheral blood. The TCR was taken from a man younger than 35 with active or convalescent COVID-19. CDR3 in amino acids: CASSESKGFVGGIYEQYF. The DNA for the CDR3 is TGCGCCAGCAGTGAGTCTAAAGGTTTTGTGGGGGGGATCTACGAGCAGTACTTC.